This T cell receptor beta chain was captured in a study of blood T cell repertoires in COVID-19. Background on the study: The samples span acute and convalescent COVID-19 from the United States, Italy and Spain. T cells, B-cell-depleted T cells, or PBMCs supplied cDNA or gDNA.

Per the authors' pipeline: By means of reference gene primer amplification, nucleated cell counts were estimated. Measured with immunoSEQ multiplex PCR; TCRdb has only the in-frame clones, and not every one. From that table come the V and J calls and clone size; the DNA was used to work out D and trimming. The sample lists 70,000 to 95,000 clones; around 80% were seen once. V lost 4 bases and J lost 8, with 15 bases in between. This CDR3 spans 14 amino acids. CDR1 is WNHNN, CDR2 SYGVQD, per germline (reference sequence). This TCR came from a human donor in a cohort sampled during active COVID-19. The sample taken for sequencing was peripheral blood. This chain uses TRBV10-1 with TRBJ2-1; tentative D call: TRBD2 (6 bases). The CDR3 reads CASSGGTRRDEQFF. For the CDR3, the DNA is TGCGCCAGCAGTGGTGGGACCCGGAGGGATGAGCAGTTCTTC.